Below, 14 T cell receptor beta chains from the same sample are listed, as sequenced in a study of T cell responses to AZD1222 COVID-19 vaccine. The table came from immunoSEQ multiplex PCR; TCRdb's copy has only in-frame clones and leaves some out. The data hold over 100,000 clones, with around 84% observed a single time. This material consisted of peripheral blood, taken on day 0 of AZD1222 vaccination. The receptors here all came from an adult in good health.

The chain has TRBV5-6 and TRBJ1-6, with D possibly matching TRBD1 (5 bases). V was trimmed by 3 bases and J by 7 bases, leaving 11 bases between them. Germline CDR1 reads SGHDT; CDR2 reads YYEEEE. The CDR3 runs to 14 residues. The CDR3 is CASSWGLGNSPLHF. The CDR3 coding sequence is TGTGCCAGCAGCTGGGGGTTAGGGAATTCACCCCTCCACTTT.

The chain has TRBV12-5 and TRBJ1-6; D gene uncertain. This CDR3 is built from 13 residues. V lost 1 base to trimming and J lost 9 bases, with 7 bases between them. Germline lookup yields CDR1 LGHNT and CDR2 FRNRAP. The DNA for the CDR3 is TGTGCTAGTGGTTTGGAGAGTGGTTCACCCCTCCACTTT. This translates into CASGLESGSPLHF.

The CDR3 DNA follows: TGTGCCAGTAGTATTGCAGGGTGGGCAGATACGCAGTATTTT. Amino acid sequence: CASSIAGWADTQYF. The rearrangement uses TRBV19 and TRBJ2-3, with D possibly matching TRBD1 (5 bases). V was shortened by 3 bases and J by 4 bases, with 11 bases between the two germline ends. CDR1 and CDR2 (germline): LNHDA, SQIVND (reference sequence). The CDR3 spans 14 residues.

The CDR3 is CASSSDSLEQYF. CDR3 bases: TGTGCCAGCAGCTCTGACAGCCTGGAGCAGTACTTC. The gene calls are TRBV7-9 and TRBJ2-7; possibly TRBD1 for D (5 bases). The V gene lost 4 bases and the J gene lost 7 bases, with 11 bases spanning the gap. CDR3 length: 12 residues. Germline V gene lookup returns CDR1 SEHNR and CDR2 FQNEAQ (reference sequence).

The CDR3 sequence: CASSQQGYEQYF. DNA for the CDR3: TGTGCCAGCAGCCAACAGGGCTACGAGCAGTACTTC. V gene TRBV6-5 combines with J gene TRBJ2-7; tentative D call: TRBD1 (6 bases). This CDR3 region has 12 residues. CDR1 MNHEY and CDR2 SVGAGI come from the germline V gene. The V end lost 6 bases, the J end lost 3 bases, and 9 bases lay between the germline ends.

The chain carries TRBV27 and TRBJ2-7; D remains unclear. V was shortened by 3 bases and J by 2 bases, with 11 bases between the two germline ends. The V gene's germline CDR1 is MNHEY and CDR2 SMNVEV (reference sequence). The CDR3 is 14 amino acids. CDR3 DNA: TGTGCCAGCAGTTTGTCTGGCAACGCCTACGAGCAGTACTTC. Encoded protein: CASSLSGNAYEQYF.

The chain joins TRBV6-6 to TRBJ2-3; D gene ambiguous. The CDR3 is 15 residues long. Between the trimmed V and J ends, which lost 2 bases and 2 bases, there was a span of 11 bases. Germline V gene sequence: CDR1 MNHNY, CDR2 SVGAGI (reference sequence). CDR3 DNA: TGTGCCAGCAGTTACCTCAATGACAACACAGATACGCAGTATTTT. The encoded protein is CASSYLNDNTDTQYF.

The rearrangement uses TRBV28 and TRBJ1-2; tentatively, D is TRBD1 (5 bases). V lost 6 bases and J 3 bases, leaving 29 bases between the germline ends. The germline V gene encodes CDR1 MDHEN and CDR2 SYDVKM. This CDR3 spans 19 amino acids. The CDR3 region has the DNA TGTGCCAGCAGCCAAACAGGTGGGGCCGAGTACGATTCGTACTATGGCTACACCTTC. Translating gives CASSQTGGAEYDSYYGYTF.

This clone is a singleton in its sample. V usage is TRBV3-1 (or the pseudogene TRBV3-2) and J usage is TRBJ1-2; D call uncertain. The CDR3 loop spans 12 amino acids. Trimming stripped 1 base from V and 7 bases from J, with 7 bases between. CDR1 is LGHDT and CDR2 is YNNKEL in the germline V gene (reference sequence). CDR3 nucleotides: TGTGCCAGCAGCCAAGTTAAAACTGGCTACACCTTC. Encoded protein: CASSQVKTGYTF.

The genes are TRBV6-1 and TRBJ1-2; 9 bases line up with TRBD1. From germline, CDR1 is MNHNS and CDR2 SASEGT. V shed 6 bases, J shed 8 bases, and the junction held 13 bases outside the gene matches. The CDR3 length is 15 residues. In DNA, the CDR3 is TGTGCCAGCAGCTTCCCGTTCGGGACAGGGAACGGCTACACCTTC. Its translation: CASSFPFGTGNGYTF.

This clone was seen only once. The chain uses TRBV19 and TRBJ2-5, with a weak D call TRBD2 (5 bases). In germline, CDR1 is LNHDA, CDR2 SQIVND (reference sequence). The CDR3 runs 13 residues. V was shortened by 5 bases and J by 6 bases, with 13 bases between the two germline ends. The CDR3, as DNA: TGTGCCAGTAGTGCGGGCAGTCCAAAGACCCAGTACTTC. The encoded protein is CASSAGSPKTQYF.

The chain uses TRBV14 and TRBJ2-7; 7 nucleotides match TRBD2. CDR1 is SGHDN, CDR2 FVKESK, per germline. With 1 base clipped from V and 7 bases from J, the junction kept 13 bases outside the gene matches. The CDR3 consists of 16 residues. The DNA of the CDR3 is TGTGCCAGCAGCCAAGCAGGGAGGGGACCCGCGGGGGAGCAGTACTTC. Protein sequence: CASSQAGRGPAGEQYF.

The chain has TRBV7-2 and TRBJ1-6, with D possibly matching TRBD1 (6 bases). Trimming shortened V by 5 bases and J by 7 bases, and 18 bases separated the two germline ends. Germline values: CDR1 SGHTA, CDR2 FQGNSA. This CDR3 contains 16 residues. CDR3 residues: CASSIPRGAGNSPLHF. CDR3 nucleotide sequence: TGTGCCAGCAGCATACCCCGGGGGGCGGGAAATTCACCCCTCCACTTT.

CDR3 sequence: CASSLFFGGSPEAFF. For the CDR3, the DNA is TGTGCCAGCAGCTTATTCTTCGGAGGGAGCCCTGAAGCTTTCTTT. The chain couples TRBV7-9 to TRBJ1-1; D unclear. The germline gives CDR1 SEHNR, CDR2 FQNEAQ (reference sequence). CDR3 length: 15 amino acids. V shed 2 bases and J shed 6 bases, with 16 bases lying between them.